The clone carrying this T cell receptor beta chain turned up a few times. Its antigen is still unknown. The source of the sample is a study of T cells after yellow fever vaccination. Template switching with 5'RACE generated the TCR cDNA and added a universal primer site and UMIs. TCRdb independently ran MiXCR on the 5' RACE reads; one entry per CDR3 protein. The sample lists about 320,000 distinct CDR3 sequences; 4% to 5.5% were seen once. Study conclusions and caveats: Peaking on day 5 versus 15, the secondary response was faster but weaker.

The CDR3 runs 16 residues. Germline loops: CDR1 MGHRA, CDR2 YSYEKL. The J segment lost 4 bases and the V segment lost 4 bases, leaving 9 bases of the junction unmatched. The sequence came from a man between 18 and 29 years old who received the YFV17D yellow fever vaccine. This chain joins TRBV4-1 and TRBJ1-4; 7 bases fit TRBD1. Material: PBMCs, obtained 15 days after the yellow fever booster vaccination. The CDR3, as DNA: TGCGCCAGCAGCCGCCCTACAGGGGCCTTTAATGAAAAACTGTTTTTT. Amino acids: CASSRPTGAFNEKLFF.